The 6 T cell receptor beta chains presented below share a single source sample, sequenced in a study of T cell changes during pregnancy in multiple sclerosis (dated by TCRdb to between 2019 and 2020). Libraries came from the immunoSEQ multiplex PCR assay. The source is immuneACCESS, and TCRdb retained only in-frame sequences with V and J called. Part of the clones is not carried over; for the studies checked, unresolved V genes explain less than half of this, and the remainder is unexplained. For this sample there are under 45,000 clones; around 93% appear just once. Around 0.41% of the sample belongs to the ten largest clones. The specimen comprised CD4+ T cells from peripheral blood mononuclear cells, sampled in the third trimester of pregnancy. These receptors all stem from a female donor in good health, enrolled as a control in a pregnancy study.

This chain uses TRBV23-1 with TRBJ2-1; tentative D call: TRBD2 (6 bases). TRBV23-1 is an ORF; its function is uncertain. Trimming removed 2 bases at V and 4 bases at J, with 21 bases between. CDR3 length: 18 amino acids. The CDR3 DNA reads TGCGCCAGCAGTCAACTTGGGGCGCTCTTAGCGGCGTACAATGAGCAGTTCTTC. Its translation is CASSQLGALLAAYNEQFF.

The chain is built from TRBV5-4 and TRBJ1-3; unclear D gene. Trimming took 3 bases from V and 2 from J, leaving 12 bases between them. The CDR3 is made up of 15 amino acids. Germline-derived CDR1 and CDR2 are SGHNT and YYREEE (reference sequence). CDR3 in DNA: TGTGCCAGCAGCTCCAAGGATCGGGCTGGAAACACCATATATTTT. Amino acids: CASSSKDRAGNTIYF.

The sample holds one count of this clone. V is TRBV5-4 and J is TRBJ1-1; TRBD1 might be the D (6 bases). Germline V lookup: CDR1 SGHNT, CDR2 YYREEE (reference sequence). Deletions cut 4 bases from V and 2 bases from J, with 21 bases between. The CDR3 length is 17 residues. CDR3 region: CASSLRGGASRNTEAFF. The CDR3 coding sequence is TGTGCCAGCAGCCTTAGGGGGGGCGCGAGTCGTAACACTGAAGCTTTCTTT. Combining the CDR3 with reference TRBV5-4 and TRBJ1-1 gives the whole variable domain ETGVTQSPTHLIKTRGQQVTLRCSSQSGHNTVSWYQQALGQGPQFIFQYYREEENGRGNFPPRFSGLQFPNYSSELNVNALELDDSALYLCASSLRGGASRNTEAFFGQGTRLTVV.

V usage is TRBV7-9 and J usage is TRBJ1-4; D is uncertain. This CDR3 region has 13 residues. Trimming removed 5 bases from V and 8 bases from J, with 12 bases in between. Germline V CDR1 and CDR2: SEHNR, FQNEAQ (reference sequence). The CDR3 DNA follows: TGTGCCAGCAGCCCCATTTTGGGCGAAAAACTGTTTTTT. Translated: CASSPILGEKLFF.

The chain's CDR3 is CASSLRGTDTQYF. In DNA, the CDR3 is TGTGCCAGCTCCTTGCGGGGCACAGATACGCAGTATTTT. The chain is built from TRBV18 and TRBJ2-3; TRBD2 is a possible D gene (5 bases). The CDR3 length is 13 residues. The V gene's germline CDR1 is KGHSH and CDR2 LQKENI. V was shortened by 6 bases and J by 1 base, with 8 bases between the two germline ends.

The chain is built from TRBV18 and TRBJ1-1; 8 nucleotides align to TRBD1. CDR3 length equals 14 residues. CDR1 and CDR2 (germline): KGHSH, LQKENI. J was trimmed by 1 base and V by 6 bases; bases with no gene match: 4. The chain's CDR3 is CASSRQGSNTEAFF. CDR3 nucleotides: TGTGCCAGCTCTAGACAGGGGTCGAACACTGAAGCTTTCTTT.